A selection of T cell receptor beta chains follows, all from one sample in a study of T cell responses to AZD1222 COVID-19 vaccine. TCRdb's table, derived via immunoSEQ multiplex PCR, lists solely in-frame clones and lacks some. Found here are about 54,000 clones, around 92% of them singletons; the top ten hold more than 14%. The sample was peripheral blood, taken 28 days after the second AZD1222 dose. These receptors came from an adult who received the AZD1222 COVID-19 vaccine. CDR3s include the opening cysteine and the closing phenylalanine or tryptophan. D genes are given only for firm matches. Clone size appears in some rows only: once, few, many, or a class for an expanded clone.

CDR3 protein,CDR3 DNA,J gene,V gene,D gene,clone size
CASSLQGARSNQPQHF,TGTGCCAGCAGCCTACAGGGGGCGCGTAGCAATCAGCCCCAGCATTTT,TRBJ1-5,TRBV2,TRBD1,few
CASSLVNEQFF,TGTGCCAGCAGCTTAGTAAATGAGCAGTTCTTC,TRBJ2-1,TRBV7-2,-,once
CASSLNRVGGYTF,TGTGCCAGCAGTCTAAACAGGGTTGGAGGCTACACCTTC,TRBJ1-2,TRBV27,-,once
CASSPLGQGNSPGANVLTF,TGTGCCAGCTCACCTTTAGGACAGGGCAACTCGCCTGGGGCCAACGTCCTGACTTTC,TRBJ2-6,TRBV18,TRBD1,-
CASSLGSSYNEQFF,TGTGCCAGCAGCTTGGGCTCCTCCTACAATGAGCAGTTCTTC,TRBJ2-1,TRBV5-5,-,-
CASSEEVNQPQHF,TGCGCCAGCAGTGAGGAAGTTAATCAGCCCCAGCATTTT,TRBJ1-5,TRBV10-1,-,-
CASSFAIRLAGTRGEQFF,TGTGCCAGCAGCTTCGCCATCCGTCTTGCGGGAACTCGGGGGGAGCAGTTCTTC,TRBJ2-1,TRBV7-8,-,few
CASSSGQKAFF,TGTGCCAGCAGTTCAGGACAGAAAGCTTTCTTT,TRBJ1-1,TRBV12-3/TRBV12-4,-,-
CASEKVRVELFF,TGTGCCAGTGAAAAGGTCAGGGTTGAGCTGTTTTTT,TRBJ2-2,TRBV27,-,medium-sized
CASSLGQGEYYGYTF,TGTGCCAGCAGTTTAGGGCAGGGTGAATACTATGGCTACACCTTC,TRBJ1-2,TRBV28,-,-
CASSLVLGDRLNTEAFF,TGCGCCAGCAGCTTGGTTTTGGGGGACAGACTGAACACTGAAGCTTTCTTT,TRBJ1-1,TRBV5-1,TRBD1,once
CASSVSMDRVYGYTF,TGTGCCAGCAGCGTATCGATGGACAGGGTCTATGGCTACACCTTC,TRBJ1-2,TRBV9,TRBD1,once
CASSYSRRGRREQYF,TGTGCCAGCAGTTACTCTCGCAGGGGGCGCCGGGAGCAGTACTTC,TRBJ2-7,TRBV6-5,TRBD1,-
CASSPPSGYGYTF,TGTGCCAGCAGCCCCCCGAGCGGGTATGGCTACACCTTC,TRBJ1-2,TRBV5-4,-,once
CASSSPGQGTYGYTF,TGTGCCAGCAGCTCACCGGGACAGGGGACCTATGGCTACACCTTC,TRBJ1-2,TRBV5-4,TRBD1,few
CARVTTSGSDNEQFF,TGTGCCAGGGTTACAACTAGCGGGAGCGATAATGAGCAGTTCTTC,TRBJ2-1,TRBV19,TRBD2,-
CAWFRTGNTEAFF,TGTGCCTGGTTCCGGACGGGGAACACTGAAGCTTTCTTT,TRBJ1-1,TRBV30,-,-
CASSQDAASGPSSYNEQFF,TGTGCCAGCAGCCAAGATGCGGCTAGCGGCCCGAGCTCCTACAATGAGCAGTTCTTC,TRBJ2-1,TRBV4-2,TRBD2,once
CAISESGVTGESPLHF,TGTGCCATCAGTGAGTCTGGGGTGACAGGGGAATCACCCCTCCACTTT,TRBJ1-6,TRBV10-3,TRBD1,-
CASRSEGQGYNEQFF,TGTGCCAGCAGGTCCGAGGGACAGGGGTACAATGAGCAGTTCTTC,TRBJ2-1,TRBV27,TRBD1,-
CASSSQGGNYGYTF,TGTGCCAGCAGCTCACAGGGAGGAAACTATGGCTACACCTTC,TRBJ1-2,TRBV11-2,-,-
CATRGNSEGTEAFF,TGTGCCACCAGGGGGAATTCGGAGGGCACTGAAGCTTTCTTT,TRBJ1-1,TRBV24-1,-,-
CASSLRPRRASYEQYF,TGCGCCAGCAGCCTACGACCCAGGCGGGCCTCCTACGAGCAGTACTTC,TRBJ2-7,TRBV4-1,-,-
CASSDDSGANVLTF,TGTGCCAGTAGTGACGACTCTGGGGCCAACGTCCTGACTTTC,TRBJ2-6,TRBV19,-,once
CASSFRGTSGSTDTQYF,TGTGCCAGCAGCTTCCGGGGGACTAGCGGGAGCACAGATACGCAGTATTTT,TRBJ2-3,TRBV11-2,TRBD2,-
CSAHHTEAFF,TGCAGTGCCCATCACACTGAAGCTTTCTTT,TRBJ1-1,TRBV20-1,-,-
CAWTPRDSTSNQPQHF,TGTGCCTGGACCCCGCGGGACAGCACTAGCAATCAGCCCCAGCATTTT,TRBJ1-5,TRBV30,TRBD1,-
CASSPGGPFYEQYF,TGTGCTAGCAGCCCAGGAGGCCCGTTCTACGAGCAGTACTTC,TRBJ2-7,TRBV7-7,-,once
CASSLALQGSVSYTF,TGCGCCAGCAGCTTGGCCTTACAGGGTAGTGTGAGCTACACCTTC,TRBJ1-2,TRBV5-1,-,-
CAWTPSALNEKLFF,TGTGCCTGGACCCCCTCCGCCCTTAATGAAAAACTGTTTTTT,TRBJ1-4,TRBV30,-,few
CASSLRTSVETQYF,TGTGCCAGCAGCCTTCGGACTAGCGTAGAGACCCAGTACTTC,TRBJ2-5,TRBV7-2,TRBD2,-
CASSAGTGSYQPQHF,TGTGCCAGCAGCGCCGGGACAGGCTCTTATCAGCCCCAGCATTTT,TRBJ1-5,TRBV5-8,TRBD1,-
CASRGRADQPQHF,TGTGCCAGCAGAGGACGGGCCGATCAGCCCCAGCATTTT,TRBJ1-5,TRBV28,-,-
CASSSQGTNSPLHF,TGTGCCAGCAGCTCACAGGGGACGAATTCACCCCTCCACTTT,TRBJ1-6,TRBV2,TRBD1,-
CASRPLPDSAYTF,TGTGCCAGTAGGCCCCTGCCGGACAGCGCCTACACCTTC,TRBJ1-2,TRBV19,-,-
CASSLLRGSNNEQFF,TGTGCCAGCAGCTTGTTGCGGGGGAGTAACAATGAGCAGTTCTTC,TRBJ2-1,TRBV11-2,TRBD2,-